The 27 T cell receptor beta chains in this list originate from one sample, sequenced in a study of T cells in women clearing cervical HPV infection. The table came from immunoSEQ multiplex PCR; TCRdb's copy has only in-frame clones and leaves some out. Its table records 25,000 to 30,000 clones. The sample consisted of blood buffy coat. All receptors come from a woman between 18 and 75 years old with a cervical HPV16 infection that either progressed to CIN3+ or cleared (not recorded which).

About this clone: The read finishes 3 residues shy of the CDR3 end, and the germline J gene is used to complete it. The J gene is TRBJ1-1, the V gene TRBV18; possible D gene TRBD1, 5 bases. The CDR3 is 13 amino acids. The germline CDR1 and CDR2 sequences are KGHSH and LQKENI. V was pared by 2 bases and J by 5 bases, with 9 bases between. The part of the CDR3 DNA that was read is TGTGCCAGCTCACCAATGGGGGGGACTGAA. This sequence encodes CASSPMGGTE. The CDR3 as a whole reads CASSPMGGTEAFF.

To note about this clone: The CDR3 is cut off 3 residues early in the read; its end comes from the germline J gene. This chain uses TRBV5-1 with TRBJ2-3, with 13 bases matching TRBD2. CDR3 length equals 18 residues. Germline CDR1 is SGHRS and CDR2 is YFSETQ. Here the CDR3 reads CASSARLAGGPAQETQYF. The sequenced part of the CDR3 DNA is TGCGCCAGCAGCGCTCGACTAGCGGGGGGACCTGCCCAAGAGACG.

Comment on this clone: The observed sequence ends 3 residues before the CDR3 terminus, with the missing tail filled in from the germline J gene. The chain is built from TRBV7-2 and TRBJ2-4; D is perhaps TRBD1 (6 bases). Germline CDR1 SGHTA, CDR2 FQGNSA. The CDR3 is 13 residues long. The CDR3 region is CASSLETGRGQYF. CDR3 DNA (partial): TGTGCCAGCAGCTTAGAGACAGGCAGGGGT.

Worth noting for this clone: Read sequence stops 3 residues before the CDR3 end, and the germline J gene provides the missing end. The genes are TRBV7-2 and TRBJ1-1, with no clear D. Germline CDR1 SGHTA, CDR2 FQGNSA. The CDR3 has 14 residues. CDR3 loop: CASSSRTSTDTAFF. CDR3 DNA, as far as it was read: TGTGCCAGCAGCTCCAGGACTAGCACAGATACG.

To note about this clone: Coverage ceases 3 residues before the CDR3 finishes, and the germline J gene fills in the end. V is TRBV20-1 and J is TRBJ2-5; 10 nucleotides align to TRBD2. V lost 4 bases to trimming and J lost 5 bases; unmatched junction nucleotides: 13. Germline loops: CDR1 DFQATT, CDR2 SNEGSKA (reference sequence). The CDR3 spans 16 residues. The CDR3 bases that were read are TGCAGTGCTACACTCTTAGGCCAAGCGGGAGGGGAGACC. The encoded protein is CSATLLGQAGGET. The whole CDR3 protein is CSATLLGQAGGETQYF.

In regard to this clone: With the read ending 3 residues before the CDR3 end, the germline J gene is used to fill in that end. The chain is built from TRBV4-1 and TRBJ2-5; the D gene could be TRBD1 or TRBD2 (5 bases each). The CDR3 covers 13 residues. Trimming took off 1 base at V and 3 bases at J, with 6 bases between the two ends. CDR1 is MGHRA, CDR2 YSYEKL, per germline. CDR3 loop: CASSQGGEETQYF. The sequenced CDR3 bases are TGCGCCAGCAGCCAAGGAGGGGAAGAGACC.

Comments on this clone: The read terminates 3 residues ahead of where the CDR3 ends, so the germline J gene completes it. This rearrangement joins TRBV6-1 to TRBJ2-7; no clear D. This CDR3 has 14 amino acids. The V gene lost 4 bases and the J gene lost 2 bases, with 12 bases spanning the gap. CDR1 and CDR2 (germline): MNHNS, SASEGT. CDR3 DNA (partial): TGTGCCAGCAGTGTAGTTACAGTTACCTACGAG. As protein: CASSVVTVTYE. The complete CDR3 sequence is CASSVVTVTYEQYF.

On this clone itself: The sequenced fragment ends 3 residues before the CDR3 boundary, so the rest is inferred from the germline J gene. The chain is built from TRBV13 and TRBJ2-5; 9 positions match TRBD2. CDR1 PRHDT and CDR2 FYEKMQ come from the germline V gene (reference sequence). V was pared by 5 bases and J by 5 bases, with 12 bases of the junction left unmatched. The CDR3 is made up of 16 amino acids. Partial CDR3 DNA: TGTGCCAGCAGCCCCCGCAGGCTAGCGGGGCGTGAGACC. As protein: CASSPRRLAGRET. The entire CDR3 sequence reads CASSPRRLAGRETQYF.

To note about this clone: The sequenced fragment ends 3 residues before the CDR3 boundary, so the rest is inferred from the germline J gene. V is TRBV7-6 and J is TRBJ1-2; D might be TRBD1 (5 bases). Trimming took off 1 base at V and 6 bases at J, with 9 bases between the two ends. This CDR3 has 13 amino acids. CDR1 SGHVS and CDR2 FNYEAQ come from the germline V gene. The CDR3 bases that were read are TGTGCCAGCAGCTTAGAGGGGAGGGATGGC. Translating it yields CASSLEGRDG. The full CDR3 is CASSLEGRDGYTF.

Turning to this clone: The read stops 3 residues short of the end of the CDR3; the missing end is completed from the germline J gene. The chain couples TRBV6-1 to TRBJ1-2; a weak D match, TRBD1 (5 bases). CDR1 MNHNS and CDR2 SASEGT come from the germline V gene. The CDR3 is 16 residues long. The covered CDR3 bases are TGTGCCAGCAGTGAAGATAGCTCAGGGCTCGGGTACGAC. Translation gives CASSEDSSGLGYD. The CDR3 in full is CASSEDSSGLGYDYTF.

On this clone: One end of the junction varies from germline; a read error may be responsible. Incomplete CDR3 DNA: TGTGCCAGCAGTCAAGCCACAGGGGGCGCAGATACG. It translates to CASSQATGGADT. The complete CDR3 sequence is CASSQATGGADTQYF. The V call is TRBV4-2, the J call TRBJ2-3, with TRBD1 identical over 9 bases. The read finishes 3 residues shy of the CDR3 end, and the germline J gene is used to complete it. The germline V gene encodes CDR1 LGHNA and CDR2 YNFKEQ. CDR3 length equals 15 residues.

The CDR3 sequence: CASSSDRGWEAQYF. The DNA read from the CDR3 is TGTGCCAGCAGCTCAGACAGGGGGTGGGAGGCG. The J gene is TRBJ2-3, the V gene TRBV7-9; TRBD1 agrees at 9 bases. The CDR3 end is not reached by the read, which stops 3 residues before it; the germline J gene fills it in. The length of the CDR3 is 14 residues. Germline CDR1 and CDR2: SEHNR and FQNEAQ (reference sequence). Filled out from reference TRBV7-9 and TRBJ2-3, the complete variable domain reads DTGVSQNPRHKITKRGQNVTFRCDPISEHNRLYWYRQTLGQGPEFLTYFQNEAQLEKSRLLSDRFSAERPKGSFSTLEIQRTEQGDSAMYLCASSSDRGWEAQYFGPGTRLTVL.

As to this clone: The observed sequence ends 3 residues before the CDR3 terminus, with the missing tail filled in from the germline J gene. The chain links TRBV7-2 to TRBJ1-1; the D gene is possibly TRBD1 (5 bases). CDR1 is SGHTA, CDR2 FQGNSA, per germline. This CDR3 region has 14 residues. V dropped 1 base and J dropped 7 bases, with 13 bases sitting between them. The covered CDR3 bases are TGTGCCAGCAGCTTAGTAATCAGGGTAGGTGAA. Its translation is CASSLVIRVGE. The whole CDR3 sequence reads CASSLVIRVGEAFF.

Here the CDR3 reads CASSPRTGSSYDYTF. The CDR3 bases that were read are TGTGCCAGTAGTCCACGGACAGGCAGCTCCTACGAC. The chain recombines TRBV19 with TRBJ1-2; 7 nucleotides line up with TRBD1. The DNA ends 3 residues before the CDR3 does, and the rest of the CDR3 is filled in from the germline J gene. Germline loops: CDR1 LNHDA, CDR2 SQIVND (reference sequence). The CDR3 runs to 15 residues.

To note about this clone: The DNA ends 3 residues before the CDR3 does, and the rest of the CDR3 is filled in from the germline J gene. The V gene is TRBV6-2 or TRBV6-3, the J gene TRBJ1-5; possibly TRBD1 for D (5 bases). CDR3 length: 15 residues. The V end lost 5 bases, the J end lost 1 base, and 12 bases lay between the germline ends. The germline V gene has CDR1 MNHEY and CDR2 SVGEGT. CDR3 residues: CASSLQGRSNQPQHF. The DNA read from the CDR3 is TGTGCCAGCAGTCTTCAGGGTAGGAGCAATCAGCCC.

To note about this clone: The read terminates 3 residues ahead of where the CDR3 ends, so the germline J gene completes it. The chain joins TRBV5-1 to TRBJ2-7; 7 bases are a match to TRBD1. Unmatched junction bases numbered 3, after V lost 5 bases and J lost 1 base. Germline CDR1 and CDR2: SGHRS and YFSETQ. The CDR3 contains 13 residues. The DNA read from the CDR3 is TGCGCCAGCAGGCAGACAGGGTCCTACGAG. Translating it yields CASRQTGSYE. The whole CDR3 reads CASRQTGSYEQYF.

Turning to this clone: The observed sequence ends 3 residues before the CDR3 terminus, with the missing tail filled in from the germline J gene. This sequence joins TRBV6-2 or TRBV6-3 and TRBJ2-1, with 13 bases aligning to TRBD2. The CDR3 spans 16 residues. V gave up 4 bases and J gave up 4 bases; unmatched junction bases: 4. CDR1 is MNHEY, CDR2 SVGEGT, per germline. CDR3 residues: CASSLLAGGLYNEQFF. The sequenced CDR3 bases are TGTGCCAGCAGTTTACTAGCGGGGGGGCTGTACAATGAG.

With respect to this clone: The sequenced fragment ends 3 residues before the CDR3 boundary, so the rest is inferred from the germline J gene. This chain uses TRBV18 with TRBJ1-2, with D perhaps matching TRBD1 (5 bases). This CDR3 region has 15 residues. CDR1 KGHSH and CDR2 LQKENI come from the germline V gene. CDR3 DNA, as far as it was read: TGTGCCAGCTCACCACCAACGAGCGGGGGAGACGAC. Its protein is CASSPPTSGGDD. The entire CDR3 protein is CASSPPTSGGDDYTF.

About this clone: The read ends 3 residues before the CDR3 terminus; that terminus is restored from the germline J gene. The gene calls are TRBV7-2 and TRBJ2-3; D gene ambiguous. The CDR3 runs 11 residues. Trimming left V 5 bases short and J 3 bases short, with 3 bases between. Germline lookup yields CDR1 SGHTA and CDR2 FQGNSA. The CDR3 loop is CASSRTDTQYF. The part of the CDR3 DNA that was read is TGTGCCAGCAGCAGGACAGATACG.

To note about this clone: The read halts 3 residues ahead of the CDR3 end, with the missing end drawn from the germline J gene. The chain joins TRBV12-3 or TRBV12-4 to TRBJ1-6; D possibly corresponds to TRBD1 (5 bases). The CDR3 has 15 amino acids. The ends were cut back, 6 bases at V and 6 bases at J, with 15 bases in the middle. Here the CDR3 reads CASSTRQSANSPLHF. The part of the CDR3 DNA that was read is TGTGCCAGCAGCACCAGACAGTCTGCTAATTCACCC.

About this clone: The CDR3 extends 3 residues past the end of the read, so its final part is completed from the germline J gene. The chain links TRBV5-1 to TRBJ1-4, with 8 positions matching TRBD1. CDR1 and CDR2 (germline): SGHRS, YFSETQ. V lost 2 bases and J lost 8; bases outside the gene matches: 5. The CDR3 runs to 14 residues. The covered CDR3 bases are TGCGCCAGCAGCTTCGGACAGGGCGGAGAAAAA. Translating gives CASSFGQGGEK. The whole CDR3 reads CASSFGQGGEKLFF.

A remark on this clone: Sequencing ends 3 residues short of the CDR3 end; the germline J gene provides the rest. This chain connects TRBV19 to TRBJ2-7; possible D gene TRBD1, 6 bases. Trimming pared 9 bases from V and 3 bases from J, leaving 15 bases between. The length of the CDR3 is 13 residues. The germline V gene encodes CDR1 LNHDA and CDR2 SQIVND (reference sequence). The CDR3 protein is CASRQVNSYEQYF. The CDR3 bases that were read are TGTGCCAGCCGACAGGTTAATAGCTACGAG.

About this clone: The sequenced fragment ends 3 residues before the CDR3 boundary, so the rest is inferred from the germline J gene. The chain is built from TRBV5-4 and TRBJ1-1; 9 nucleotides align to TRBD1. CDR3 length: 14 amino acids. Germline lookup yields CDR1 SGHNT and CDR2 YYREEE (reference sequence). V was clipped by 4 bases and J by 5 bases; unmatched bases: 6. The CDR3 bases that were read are TGTGCCAGCAGCGAGGGACAGGGCCGAACTGAA. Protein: CASSEGQGRTE. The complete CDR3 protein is CASSEGQGRTEAFF.

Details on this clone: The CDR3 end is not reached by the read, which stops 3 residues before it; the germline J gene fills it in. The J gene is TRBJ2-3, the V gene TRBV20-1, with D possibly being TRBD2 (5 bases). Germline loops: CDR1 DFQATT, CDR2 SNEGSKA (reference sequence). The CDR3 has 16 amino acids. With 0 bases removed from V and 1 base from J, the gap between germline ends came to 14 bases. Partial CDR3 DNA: TGCAGTGCTAGAGATCGGAGATACGGGGGCACAGATACG. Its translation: CSARDRRYGGTDT. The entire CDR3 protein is CSARDRRYGGTDTQYF.

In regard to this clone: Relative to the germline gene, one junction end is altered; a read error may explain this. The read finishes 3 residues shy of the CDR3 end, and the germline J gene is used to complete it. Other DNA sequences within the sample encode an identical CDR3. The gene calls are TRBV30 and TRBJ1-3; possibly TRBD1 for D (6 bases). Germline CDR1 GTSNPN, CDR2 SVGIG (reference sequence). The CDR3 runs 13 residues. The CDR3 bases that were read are TGTGCCTGGAGGCCAGGGGCTGGAAACACG. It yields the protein CAWRPGAGNT. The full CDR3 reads CAWRPGAGNTIYF.

The CDR3 protein is CSASQGSANEKLFF. The part of the CDR3 DNA that was read is TGCAGTGCTAGCCAGGGGTCGGCTAATGAAAAA. This rearrangement joins TRBV20-1 to TRBJ1-4, with D maybe TRBD1 (6 bases). The observed sequence ends 3 residues before the CDR3 terminus, with the missing tail filled in from the germline J gene. The length of the CDR3 is 14 residues. Deletions cut 3 bases from V and 3 bases from J, with 11 bases between. Germline V gene lookup returns CDR1 DFQATT and CDR2 SNEGSKA (reference sequence).

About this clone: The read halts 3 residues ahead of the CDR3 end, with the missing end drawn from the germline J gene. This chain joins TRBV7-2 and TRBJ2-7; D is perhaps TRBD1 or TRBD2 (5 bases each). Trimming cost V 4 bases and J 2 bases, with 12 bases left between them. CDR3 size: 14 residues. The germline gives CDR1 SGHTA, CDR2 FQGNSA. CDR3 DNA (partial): TGTGCCAGCAGCTCCCCAGGGAGTCCCTACGAG. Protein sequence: CASSSPGSPYE. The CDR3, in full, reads CASSSPGSPYEQYF. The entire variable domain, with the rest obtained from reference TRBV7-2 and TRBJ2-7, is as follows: GAGVSQSPSNKVTEKGKDVELRCDPISGHTALYWYRQSLGQGLEFLIYFQGNSAPDKSGLPSDRFSAERTGGSVSTLTIQRTQQEDSAVYLCASSSPGSPYEQYFGPGTRLTVT.